The 24 T cell receptor beta chains below were found in one sample sequenced in a study of blood T cell repertoires in COVID-19. The data were produced by immunoSEQ multiplex PCR, yet TCRdb's version contains in-frame clones alone and is incomplete. Of some 110,000 clones in the sample, around four fifths were seen once. The sequencing input was peripheral blood. The origin of the receptors is a woman in her 70s with acute or convalescent COVID-19.

V gene TRBV30 combines with J gene TRBJ2-5; D might be TRBD2 (6 bases). The CDR3 sequence is 13 residues long. Germline V lookup: CDR1 GTSNPN, CDR2 SVGIG (reference sequence). V was clipped by 0 bases and J by 2 bases, with 7 bases between them. The CDR3 nucleotides are TGTGCCTGGAGTGTCGGGACTCAAGAGACCCAGTACTTC. Encoded protein: CAWSVGTQETQYF. Full variable domain (remainder filled in from reference TRBV30 and TRBJ2-5): SQTIHQWPATLVQPVGSPLSLECTVEGTSNPNLYWYRQAAGRGLQLLFYSVGIGQISSEVPQNLSASRPQDRQFILSSKKLLLSDSGFYLCAWSVGTQETQYFGPGTRLLVL.

The chain is built from TRBV7-8 and TRBJ2-3, with D unresolved. With 1 base removed from V and 9 bases from J, the gap between germline ends came to 14 bases. The V gene's germline CDR1 is SGHVS and CDR2 FQNEAQ. This CDR3 contains 14 residues. CDR3 region: CASSLGGPQGTQYF. CDR3 nucleotides: TGTGCCAGCAGCTTAGGAGGTCCCCAAGGAACGCAGTATTTT.

This rearrangement joins TRBV5-6 to TRBJ2-2; D possibly corresponds to TRBD2 (6 bases). V was clipped by 1 base and J by 5 bases, with 15 bases between them. CDR3 size: 16 residues. CDR1 and CDR2 (germline): SGHDT, YYEEEE. In DNA, the CDR3 is TGTGCCAGCAGCTTGATTCGGGAGATAAGTACCGGGGAGCTGTTTTTT. Residues: CASSLIREISTGELFF.

A few counts support this clone. The chain recombines TRBV2 with TRBJ2-7; 7 positions agree with TRBD1. Germline CDR1 and CDR2: SNHLY and FYNNEI. Trimming removed 7 bases from V and 5 bases from J; junction bases left unmatched: 8. The CDR3 consists of 13 residues. The chain's CDR3 is CASTDRVSDEQYF. DNA for the CDR3: TGTGCCAGCACAGACAGGGTAAGCGACGAGCAGTACTTC.

The CDR3 sequence: CASSVQGGPYNEQFF. For the CDR3, the DNA is TGTGCCAGCAGCGTACAGGGGGGACCCTACAATGAGCAGTTCTTC. V is TRBV11-1 and J is TRBJ2-1, with 8 positions matching TRBD1. CDR1 is SGHAT and CDR2 is FQDESV in the germline V gene (reference sequence). The CDR3 consists of 15 residues. V was pared by 5 bases and J by 2 bases, with 5 bases of the junction left unmatched. The full variable domain, completed using reference TRBV11-1 and TRBJ2-1, is EAEVAQSPRYKITEKSQAVAFWCDPISGHATLYWYRQILGQGPELLVQFQDESVVDDSQLPKDRFSAERLKGVDSTLKIQPAELGDSAMYLCASSVQGGPYNEQFFGPGTRLTVL.

This chain uses TRBV5-1 with TRBJ2-7, with TRBD1 matching over 9 bases. Germline V lookup: CDR1 SGHRS, CDR2 YFSETQ. This CDR3 has 16 amino acids. With V trimmed by 1 base and J by 0 bases, 5 bases remained unmatched. CDR3 residues: CASSLLGQGSSYEQYF. For the CDR3, the DNA is TGCGCCAGCAGCTTGCTGGGACAGGGAAGCTCCTACGAGCAGTACTTC.

A few counts support this clone. V gene TRBV7-3 combines with J gene TRBJ2-2, with 7 bases fitting TRBD2. The CDR3 extends over 15 amino acids. The J segment lost 4 bases and the V segment lost 6 bases, leaving 8 bases of the junction unmatched. Germline-derived CDR1 and CDR2 are SGHTA and FQGTGA. CDR3 residues: CASSRSGEGTGELFF. The CDR3 bases are TGTGCCAGCAGTCGAAGCGGGGAGGGCACCGGGGAGCTGTTTTTT.

In its sample, this clone was seen once. This chain uses TRBV7-3 with TRBJ2-1, with 8 bases matching TRBD2. The CDR3 length is 14 residues. V trimming: 8 bases; J trimming: 12 bases; junction bases outside the gene matches: 15. Germline-derived CDR1 and CDR2 are SGHTA and FQGTGA. CDR3 sequence reads: CASAIKGGGQWQFF. The CDR3 bases are TGTGCCAGCGCCATAAAGGGCGGGGGGCAGTGGCAGTTCTTC.

CDR3 DNA: TGCGCCAGCAGCTTGAAAGGGGCCGGGGCCAACGTCCTGACTTTC. Translating gives CASSLKGAGANVLTF. The V call is TRBV5-1, the J call TRBJ2-6, with a possible D match to TRBD1 (5 bases). The CDR3 totals 15 residues. Germline lookup yields CDR1 SGHRS and CDR2 YFSETQ. V lost 1 base and J 4 bases, leaving 9 bases between the germline ends.

The CDR3 DNA sequence: TGTGCCAGTAGTACCGGACAGGGATACAATGAGCAGTTCTTC. Protein product: CASSTGQGYNEQFF. This chain uses TRBV19 with TRBJ2-1, with 8 bases fitting TRBD1. The CDR3 sequence is 14 residues long. Germline CDR1 is LNHDA and CDR2 is SQIVND (reference sequence). The V gene end was trimmed by 4 bases and the J gene end by 4 bases; junction bases not matched to a gene: 3.

V usage is TRBV19 and J usage is TRBJ2-7; D is undetermined. Germline values: CDR1 LNHDA, CDR2 SQIVND (reference sequence). The CDR3 consists of 14 residues. The V gene lost 9 bases and the J gene lost 0 bases, with 15 bases spanning the gap. CDR3 nucleotides: TGTGCCAGCAATCCGACGGCAGGCTCCTACGAGCAGTACTTC. This gives the protein CASNPTAGSYEQYF.

The rearrangement links TRBV6-1 to TRBJ2-1; the match to TRBD2 covers 9 bases. The CDR3 sequence is 15 residues long. Per germline, CDR1 MNHNS and CDR2 SASEGT. V shed 2 bases and J 6 bases; nucleotides not matched to a gene: 5. Here the CDR3 reads CASSEQRGAGNEQFF. Here the CDR3 DNA reads TGTGCCAGCAGTGAACAGCGGGGGGCTGGCAATGAGCAGTTCTTC.

The rearrangement links TRBV19 to TRBJ1-1; D is unclear. Trimming left V 5 bases short and J 1 base short, with 8 bases between. The germline V gene has CDR1 LNHDA and CDR2 SQIVND (reference sequence). The CDR3 runs to 13 residues. The CDR3 coding sequence is TGTGCCAGTAGTGAGGGCTCGAACACTGAAGCTTTCTTT. It yields the protein CASSEGSNTEAFF.

CDR3 sequence: CASSQGFGQGNSPLHF. Written as DNA, the CDR3 is TGCGCCAGCAGCCAAGGGTTTGGACAGGGGAATTCACCCCTCCACTTT. The chain employs TRBV5-1 and TRBJ1-6; 9 positions match TRBD1. CDR3 length equals 16 residues. After removal of 4 bases from V and 7 bases from J, the junction contained 9 bases not matched to a gene. Germline CDR1 and CDR2: SGHRS and YFSETQ.

V usage is TRBV5-1 and J usage is TRBJ2-1; D may be TRBD2 (5 bases). Germline assignment: CDR1 SGHRS and CDR2 YFSETQ. V was shortened by 6 bases and J by 9 bases, with 19 bases between the two germline ends. This CDR3 contains 14 residues. CDR3 coding DNA: TGCGCCAGCACCCCGCCTTCTGGAGGCAGTGAGCAGTTCTTC. The encoded protein is CASTPPSGGSEQFF.

The chain is built from TRBV12-5 and TRBJ2-1; 9 positions match TRBD2. CDR1 and CDR2 from the germline V gene are LGHNT and FRNRAP. The CDR3 consists of 16 residues. After removal of 5 bases from V and 7 bases from J, the junction contained 12 bases not matched to a gene. This CDR3 is CASGLILAGVINEQFF. CDR3 DNA sequence: TGTGCTAGTGGTCTCATATTAGCGGGAGTAATAAATGAGCAGTTCTTC.

The chain links TRBV9 to TRBJ2-7; the match to TRBD2 covers 13 bases. CDR3 size: 15 residues. Germline V gene data show CDR1 as SGDLS and CDR2 as YYNGEE. V trimming: 3 bases; J trimming: 4 bases; junction bases outside the gene matches: 4. The CDR3 DNA reads TGTGCCAGCAGCGAGGGACTAGCGGGGCCTTACGAGCAGTACTTC. This translates into CASSEGLAGPYEQYF.

The chain couples TRBV5-1 to TRBJ1-4; no clear D. Germline CDR1 is SGHRS and CDR2 is YFSETQ. The CDR3 is 14 residues long. The V and J ends lost 0 bases and 7 bases respectively, with 10 bases between them. The chain's CDR3 is CASSLETGSEKLFF. In DNA form, the CDR3 reads TGCGCCAGCAGCTTGGAGACGGGATCTGAAAAACTGTTTTTT.

V gene TRBV11-2 combines with J gene TRBJ1-1; no reliable D call. The CDR3 is made up of 13 amino acids. Germline CDR1 and CDR2: SGHAT and FQNNGV. V shed 5 bases and J shed 4 bases, with 11 bases lying between them. The CDR3 spells CASSPSLGTEAFF. The CDR3 bases are TGTGCCAGCAGCCCTTCCCTCGGCACTGAAGCTTTCTTT.

The chain combines TRBV5-1 with TRBJ2-5; 7 bases match TRBD2. CDR3 length: 15 amino acids. The V gene's germline CDR1 is SGHRS and CDR2 YFSETQ. The V gene end was trimmed by 4 bases and the J gene end by 5 bases; junction bases not matched to a gene: 11. CDR3 DNA sequence: TGCGCCAGCAGCATTTTGGGCGGGAGACCCGAGACCCAGTACTTC. Its translation: CASSILGGRPETQYF.

The gene calls are TRBV5-1 and TRBJ2-7, with a possible D match to TRBD1 (5 bases). The length of the CDR3 is 15 residues. V lost 0 bases to trimming and J lost 5 bases, with 15 bases between them. CDR1 is SGHRS, CDR2 YFSETQ, per germline. DNA of the CDR3: TGCGCCAGCAGCTTGGAAGGCTCAGGGCTCGACGAGCAGTACTTC. This gives the protein CASSLEGSGLDEQYF.

The rearrangement links TRBV7-3 to TRBJ1-5; 7 bases match TRBD1. CDR3 length: 13 residues. The germline V gene encodes CDR1 SGHTA and CDR2 FQGTGA. V trimming: 5 bases; J trimming: 5 bases; junction bases outside the gene matches: 3. CDR3 region: CASSTDRDQPQHF. DNA for the CDR3: TGTGCCAGCAGCACCGACAGGGATCAGCCCCAGCATTTT.

The count of this clone is one. This sequence joins TRBV9 and TRBJ1-3, with unresolved D. Germline loops: CDR1 SGDLS, CDR2 YYNGEE. V was clipped by 3 bases and J by 2 bases, with 6 bases between them. This CDR3 contains 13 residues. The CDR3 here is CASSGGTGNTIYF. The CDR3, as DNA: TGTGCCAGCAGCGGAGGAACTGGAAACACCATATATTTT.

The CDR3 is CASSMVETGYTF. CDR3 in DNA: TGTGCCAGTAGTATGGTGGAGACGGGCTACACCTTC. The chain carries TRBV19 and TRBJ1-2, with D unresolved. CDR1 and CDR2 (germline): LNHDA, SQIVND (reference sequence). The CDR3 totals 12 residues. V dropped 3 bases and J dropped 8 bases, with 10 bases sitting between them.